This T cell receptor beta chain derives from a study of blood T cell repertoires in COVID-19. Whole-study context: COVID-19 samples collected from the United States, Italy and Spain covered acute and convalescent phases. PBMCs, B-cell-depleted T cells, or T cells provided the cDNA or gDNA that made up the material.

The study drew participants aged about 18 to 95 years from roughly 25 US areas. Germline-derived CDR1 and CDR2 are LNHDA and SQIVND (reference sequence). Unmatched junction bases numbered 10, after V lost 5 bases and J lost 6 bases. The CDR3 has 17 amino acids. Original processing notes: Estimation of nucleated cell counts relied on the amplification of reference gene primers. Only in-frame clones appear in the TCRdb table, and some are missing; sequencing was by immunoSEQ multiplex PCR. For V, J and clone size, that table is used; D and trimming come from the DNA. This sample yields some 210,000 clones, of which roughly 77% are seen a single time; about 10% belongs to the top ten.

The TCR sequence derives from a man aged 35 to 55 who had recovered from COVID-19. The rearrangement joins TRBV19 to TRBJ1-4, with 12 bases identical to TRBD1. What was sequenced was PBMCs or T cells enriched from blood (not recorded which). The CDR3 sequence: CASSPRDRGRRDEKLFF. Here the CDR3 DNA reads TGTGCCAGTAGTCCCCGGGACAGGGGGCGGAGAGATGAAAAACTGTTTTTT.